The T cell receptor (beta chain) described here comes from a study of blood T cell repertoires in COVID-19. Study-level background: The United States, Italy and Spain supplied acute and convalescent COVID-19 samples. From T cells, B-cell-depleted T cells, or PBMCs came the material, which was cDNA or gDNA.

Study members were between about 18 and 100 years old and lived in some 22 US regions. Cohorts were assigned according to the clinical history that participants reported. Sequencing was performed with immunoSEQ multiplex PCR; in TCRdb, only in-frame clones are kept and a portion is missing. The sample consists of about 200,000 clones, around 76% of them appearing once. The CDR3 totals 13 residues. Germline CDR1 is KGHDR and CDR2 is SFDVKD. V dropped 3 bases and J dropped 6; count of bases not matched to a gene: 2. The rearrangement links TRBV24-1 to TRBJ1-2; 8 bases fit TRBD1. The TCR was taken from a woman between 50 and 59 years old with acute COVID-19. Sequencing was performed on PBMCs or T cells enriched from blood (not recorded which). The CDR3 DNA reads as TGTGCCACCAGTGATGGACAGGGAGATGGCTACACCTTC. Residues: CATSDGQGDGYTF.